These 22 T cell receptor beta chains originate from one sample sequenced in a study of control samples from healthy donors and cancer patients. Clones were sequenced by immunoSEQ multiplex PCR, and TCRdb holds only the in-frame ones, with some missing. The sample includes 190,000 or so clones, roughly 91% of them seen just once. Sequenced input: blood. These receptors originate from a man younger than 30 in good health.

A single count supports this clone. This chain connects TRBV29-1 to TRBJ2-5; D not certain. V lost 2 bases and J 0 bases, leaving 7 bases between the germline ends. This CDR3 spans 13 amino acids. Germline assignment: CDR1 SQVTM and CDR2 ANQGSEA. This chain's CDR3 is CSVESGYQETQYF. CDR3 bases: TGCAGCGTTGAATCAGGATACCAAGAGACCCAGTACTTC.

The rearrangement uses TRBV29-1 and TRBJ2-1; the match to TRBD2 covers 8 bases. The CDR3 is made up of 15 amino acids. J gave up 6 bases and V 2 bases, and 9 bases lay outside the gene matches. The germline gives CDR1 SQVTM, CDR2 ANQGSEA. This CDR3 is CSVELPGGMVNEQFF. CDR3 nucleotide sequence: TGCAGCGTTGAACTACCGGGAGGGATGGTCAATGAGCAGTTCTTC.

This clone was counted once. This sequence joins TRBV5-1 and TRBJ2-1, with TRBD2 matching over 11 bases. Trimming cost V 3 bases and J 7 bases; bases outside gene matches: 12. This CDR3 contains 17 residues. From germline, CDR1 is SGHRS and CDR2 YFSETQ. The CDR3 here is CASSYKVASGGPNEQFF. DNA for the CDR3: TGCGCCAGCAGCTATAAAGTTGCTAGCGGGGGGCCGAATGAGCAGTTCTTC.

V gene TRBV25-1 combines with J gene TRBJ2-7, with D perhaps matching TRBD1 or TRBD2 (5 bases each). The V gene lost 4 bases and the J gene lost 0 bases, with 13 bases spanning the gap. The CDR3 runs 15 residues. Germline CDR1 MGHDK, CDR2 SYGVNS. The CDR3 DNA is TGTGCCAGCAGTGCCGGGGCCATAAGCTCCTACGAGCAGTACTTC. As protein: CASSAGAISSYEQYF.

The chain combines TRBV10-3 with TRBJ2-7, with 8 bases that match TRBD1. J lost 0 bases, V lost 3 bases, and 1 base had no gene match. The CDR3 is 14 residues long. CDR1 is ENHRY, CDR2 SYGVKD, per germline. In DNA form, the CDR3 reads TGTGCCATCAGTGAAGGGACAGGCTCCTACGAGCAGTACTTC. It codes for CAISEGTGSYEQYF.

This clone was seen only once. CDR3 residues: CAWSDNLGLDGYTF. CDR3 in DNA: TGTGCCTGGAGTGATAACCTGGGACTGGATGGCTACACCTTC. The rearrangement joins TRBV30 to TRBJ1-2, with D perhaps TRBD1 (5 bases). The CDR3 loop spans 14 amino acids. Germline CDR1 is GTSNPN and CDR2 is SVGIG (reference sequence). V lost 1 base and J 6 bases, leaving 15 bases between the germline ends.

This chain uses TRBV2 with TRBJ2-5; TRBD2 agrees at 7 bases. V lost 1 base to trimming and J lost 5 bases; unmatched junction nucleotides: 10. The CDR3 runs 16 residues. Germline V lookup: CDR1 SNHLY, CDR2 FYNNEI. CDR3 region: CASSEDPTSAGETQYF. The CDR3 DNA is TGTGCCAGCAGTGAAGATCCTACTAGCGCAGGGGAGACCCAGTACTTC.

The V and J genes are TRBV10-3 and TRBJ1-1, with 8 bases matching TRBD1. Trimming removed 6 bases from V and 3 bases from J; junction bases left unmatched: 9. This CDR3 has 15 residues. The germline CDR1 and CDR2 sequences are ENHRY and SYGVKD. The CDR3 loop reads CAIRRQGIMDTEAFF. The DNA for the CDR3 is TGTGCCATCAGACGACAGGGGATTATGGACACTGAAGCTTTCTTT.

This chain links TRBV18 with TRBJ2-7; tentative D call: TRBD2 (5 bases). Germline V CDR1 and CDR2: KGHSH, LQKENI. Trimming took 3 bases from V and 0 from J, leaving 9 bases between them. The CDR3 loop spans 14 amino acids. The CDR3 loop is CASSPREFSYEQYF. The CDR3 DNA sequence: TGTGCCAGCTCACCGAGGGAGTTCTCCTACGAGCAGTACTTC.

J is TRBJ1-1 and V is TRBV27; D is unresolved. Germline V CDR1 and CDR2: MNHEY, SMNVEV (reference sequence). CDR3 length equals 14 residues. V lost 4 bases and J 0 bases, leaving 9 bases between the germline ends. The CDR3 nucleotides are TGTGCCAGCAGTTCCGGCCTGATGAACACTGAAGCTTTCTTT. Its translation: CASSSGLMNTEAFF.

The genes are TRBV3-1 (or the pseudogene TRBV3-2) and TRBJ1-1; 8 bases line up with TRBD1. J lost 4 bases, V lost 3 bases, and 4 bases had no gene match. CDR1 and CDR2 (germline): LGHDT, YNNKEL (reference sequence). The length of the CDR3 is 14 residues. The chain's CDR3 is CASSHRDRITEAFF. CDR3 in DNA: TGTGCCAGCAGCCACCGGGACAGGATCACTGAAGCTTTCTTT.

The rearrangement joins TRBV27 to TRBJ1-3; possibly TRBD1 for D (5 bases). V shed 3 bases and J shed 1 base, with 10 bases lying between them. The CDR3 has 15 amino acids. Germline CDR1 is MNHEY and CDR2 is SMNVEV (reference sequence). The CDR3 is CASSFPGTSGNTIYF. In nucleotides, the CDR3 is TGTGCCAGCAGTTTCCCTGGGACTTCTGGAAACACCATATATTTT.

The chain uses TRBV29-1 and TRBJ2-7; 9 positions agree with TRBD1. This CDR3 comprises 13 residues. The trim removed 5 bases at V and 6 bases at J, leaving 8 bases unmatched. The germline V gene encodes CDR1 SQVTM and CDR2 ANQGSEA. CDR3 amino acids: CSVHPGQGGEQYF. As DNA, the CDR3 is TGCAGCGTTCATCCGGGACAGGGAGGCGAGCAGTACTTC.

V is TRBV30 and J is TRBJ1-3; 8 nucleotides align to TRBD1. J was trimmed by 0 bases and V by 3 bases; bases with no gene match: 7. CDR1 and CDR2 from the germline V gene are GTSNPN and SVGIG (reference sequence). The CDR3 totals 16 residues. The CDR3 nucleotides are TGTGCCTGGAGCAAATATGGACAGGGCTCTGGAAACACCATATATTTT. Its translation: CAWSKYGQGSGNTIYF.

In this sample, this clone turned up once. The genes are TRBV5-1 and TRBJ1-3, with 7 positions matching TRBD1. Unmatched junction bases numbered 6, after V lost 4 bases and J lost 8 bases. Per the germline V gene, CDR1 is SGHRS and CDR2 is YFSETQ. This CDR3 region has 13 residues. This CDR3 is CASSPDRADTIYF. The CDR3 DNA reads TGCGCCAGCAGCCCCGACAGGGCGGACACCATATATTTT. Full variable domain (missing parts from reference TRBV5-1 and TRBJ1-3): KAGVTQTPRYLIKTRGQQVTLSCSPISGHRSVSWYQQTPGQGLQFLFEYFSETQRNKGNFPGRFSGRQFSNSRSEMNVSTLELGDSALYLCASSPDRADTIYFGEGSWLTVV.

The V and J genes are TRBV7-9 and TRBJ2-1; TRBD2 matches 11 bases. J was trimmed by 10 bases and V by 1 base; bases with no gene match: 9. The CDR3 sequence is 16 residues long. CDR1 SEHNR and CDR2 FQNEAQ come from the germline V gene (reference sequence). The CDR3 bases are TGTGCCAGCAGCTTAGGAGGTAGCGGGGGGGCCCACGAGCAGTTCTTC. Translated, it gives CASSLGGSGGAHEQFF.

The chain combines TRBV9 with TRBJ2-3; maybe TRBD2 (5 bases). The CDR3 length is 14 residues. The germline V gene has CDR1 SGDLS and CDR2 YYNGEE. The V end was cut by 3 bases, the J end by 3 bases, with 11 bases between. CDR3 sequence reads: CASSALRATDTQYF. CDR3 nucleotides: TGTGCCAGCAGCGCCCTGAGGGCTACAGATACGCAGTATTTT.

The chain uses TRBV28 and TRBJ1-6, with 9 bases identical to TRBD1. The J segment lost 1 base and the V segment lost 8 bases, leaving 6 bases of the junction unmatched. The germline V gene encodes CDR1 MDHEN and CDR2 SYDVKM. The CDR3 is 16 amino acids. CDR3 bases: TGTGCCAGCGGTGACAGGGGGAAGTCCTATAATTCACCCCTCCACTTT. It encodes CASGDRGKSYNSPLHF.

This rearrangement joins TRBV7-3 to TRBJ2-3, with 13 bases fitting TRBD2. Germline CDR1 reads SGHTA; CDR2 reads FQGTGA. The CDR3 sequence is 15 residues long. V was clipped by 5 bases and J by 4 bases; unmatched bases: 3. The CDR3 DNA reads TGTGCCAGCAGCAGGACTAGCGGGGGCGCAGATACGCAGTATTTT. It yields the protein CASSRTSGGADTQYF.

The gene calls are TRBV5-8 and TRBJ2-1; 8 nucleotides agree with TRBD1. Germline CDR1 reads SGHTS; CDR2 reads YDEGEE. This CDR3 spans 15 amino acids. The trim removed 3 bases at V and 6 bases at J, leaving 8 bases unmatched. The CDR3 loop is CASSSRGTGVNEQFF. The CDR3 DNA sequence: TGTGCCAGCAGCTCGAGAGGGACAGGCGTCAATGAGCAGTTCTTC.

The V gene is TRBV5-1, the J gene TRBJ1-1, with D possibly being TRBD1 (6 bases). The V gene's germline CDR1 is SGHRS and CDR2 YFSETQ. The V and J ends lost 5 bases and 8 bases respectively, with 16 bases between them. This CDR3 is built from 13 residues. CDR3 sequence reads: CASRFDRYSEAFF. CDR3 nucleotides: TGCGCCAGCAGATTCGACAGGTATTCCGAAGCTTTCTTT.

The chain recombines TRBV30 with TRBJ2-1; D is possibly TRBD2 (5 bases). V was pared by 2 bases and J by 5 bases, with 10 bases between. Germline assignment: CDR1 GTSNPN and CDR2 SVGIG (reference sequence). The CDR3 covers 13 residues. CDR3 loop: CAWSNGENNEQFF. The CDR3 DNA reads TGTGCCTGGAGTAACGGGGAGAACAATGAGCAGTTCTTC.